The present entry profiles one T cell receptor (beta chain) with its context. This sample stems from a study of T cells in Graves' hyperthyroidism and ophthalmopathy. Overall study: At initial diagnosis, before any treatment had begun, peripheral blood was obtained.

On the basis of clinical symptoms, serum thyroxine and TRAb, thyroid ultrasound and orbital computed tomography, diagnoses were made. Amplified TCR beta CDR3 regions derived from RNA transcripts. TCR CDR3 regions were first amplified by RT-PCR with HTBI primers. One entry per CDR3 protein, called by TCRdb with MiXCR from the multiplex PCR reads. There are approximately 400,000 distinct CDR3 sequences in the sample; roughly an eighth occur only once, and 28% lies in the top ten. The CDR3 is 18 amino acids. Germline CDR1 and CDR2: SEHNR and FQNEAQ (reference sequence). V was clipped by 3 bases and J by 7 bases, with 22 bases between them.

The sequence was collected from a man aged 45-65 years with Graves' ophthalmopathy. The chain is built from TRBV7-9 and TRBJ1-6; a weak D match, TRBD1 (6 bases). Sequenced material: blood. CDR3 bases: TGTGCCAGCAGCTTGTGGACAGCGGGAACTAAGGGGAATTCACCCCTCCACTTT. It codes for CASSLWTAGTKGNSPLHF.